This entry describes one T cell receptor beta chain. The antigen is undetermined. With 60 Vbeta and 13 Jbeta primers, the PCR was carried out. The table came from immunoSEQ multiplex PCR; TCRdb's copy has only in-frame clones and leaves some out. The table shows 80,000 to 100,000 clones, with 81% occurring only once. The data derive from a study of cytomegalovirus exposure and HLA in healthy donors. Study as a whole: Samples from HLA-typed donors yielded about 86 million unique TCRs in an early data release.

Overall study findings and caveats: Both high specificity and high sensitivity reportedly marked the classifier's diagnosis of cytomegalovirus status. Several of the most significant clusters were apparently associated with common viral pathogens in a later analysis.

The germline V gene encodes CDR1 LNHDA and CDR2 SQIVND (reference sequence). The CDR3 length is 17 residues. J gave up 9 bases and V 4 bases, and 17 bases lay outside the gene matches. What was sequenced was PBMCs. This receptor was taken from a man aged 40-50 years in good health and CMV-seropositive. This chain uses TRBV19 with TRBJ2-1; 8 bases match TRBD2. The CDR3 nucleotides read TGTGCCAGTAGTAGGGGACTAGGGGGGGGGTCGAAGGTTGAGCAGTTCTTC. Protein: CASSRGLGGGSKVEQFF.